The 21 T cell receptor beta chains given below trace back to one sample, sequenced in a study of molecular identifiers for immune sequencing clone quantification. TCRdb re-called the PCR reads through MiXCR, storing one row per CDR3 protein. Of approximately 590,000 distinct CDR3 sequences in the sample, roughly 23% were seen once. The material sequenced was naive CD8+ T cells from blood, with Jurkat cell RNA spiked in. Subset given: FACS-sorted CD8+CD4-CCR7+CD45RA+ naive T cells. These receptors were taken from a human donor in good health. Some libraries in this study had Jurkat cell RNA spiked in.

This clonotype was counted between two and nine times. The gene calls are TRBV12-3 or TRBV12-4 and TRBJ2-5; 9 bases fit TRBD1. With V trimmed by 5 bases and J by 5 bases, 6 bases remained unmatched. This CDR3 comprises 14 residues. The CDR3 DNA reads as TGTGCCAGCAGTCCAGACAGGGGGTGGGAGACCCAGTACTTC. Amino acids: CASSPDRGWETQYF.

This clonotype was observed many times. This chain links TRBV7-9 with TRBJ1-1; tentatively, D is TRBD1 (6 bases). The germline CDR1 and CDR2 sequences are SEHNR and FQNEAQ (reference sequence). Between the trimmed V and J ends, which lost 4 bases and 3 bases, there was a span of 12 bases. The CDR3 has 14 amino acids. Here the CDR3 DNA reads TGTGCCAGCAGCTCCCCCGCAGGGGACACTGAAGCTTTCTTT. Translation: CASSSPAGDTEAFF.

This clonotype was picked up a small number of times. V usage is TRBV24-1 and J usage is TRBJ2-3, with D perhaps matching TRBD2 (6 bases). V was trimmed by 5 bases and J by 6 bases, leaving 14 bases between them. The germline V gene encodes CDR1 KGHDR and CDR2 SFDVKD. The CDR3 spans 14 residues. The CDR3 loop reads CATSGAGRRDTQYF. The CDR3 DNA reads TGTGCCACCAGTGGGGCGGGAAGGAGGGATACGCAGTATTTT.

The chain carries TRBV20-1 and TRBJ2-1; the match to TRBD2 covers 12 bases. This CDR3 has 15 amino acids. CDR1 and CDR2 from the germline V gene are DFQATT and SNEGSKA (reference sequence). Germline trimming cut 5 bases from V and 9 bases from J; bases unmatched to any gene: 11. CDR3 nucleotide sequence: TGCAGTGCTCCCTCCGGACTAGCGGGGTTGGGTGAGCAGTTCTTC. Translation: CSAPSGLAGLGEQFF.

This clonotype was counted only a few times. The CDR3 coding sequence is TGTGCCTGGAGTGTATGGTCCGCGAACACTGAAGCTTTCTTT. Residues: CAWSVWSANTEAFF. The gene calls are TRBV30 and TRBJ1-1, with unresolved D. CDR3 length: 14 amino acids. Trimming shortened V by 0 bases and J by 1 base, and 9 bases separated the two germline ends. Germline CDR1 and CDR2: GTSNPN and SVGIG (reference sequence).

This chain's CDR3 is CASSPAISGGVEDTQYF. In nucleotides, the CDR3 is TGCGCCAGCAGCCCCGCTATAAGCGGGGGGGTTGAAGATACGCAGTATTTT. The chain links TRBV4-1 to TRBJ2-3; 10 nucleotides line up with TRBD2. Germline values: CDR1 MGHRA, CDR2 YSYEKL. Trimming took 4 bases from V and 5 from J; bases not matched to a gene: 12. This CDR3 spans 17 amino acids.

This clonotype was seen only a few times. The J gene is TRBJ2-5, the V gene TRBV5-8, with unresolved D. Germline V CDR1 and CDR2: SGHTS, YDEGEE. V was trimmed by 8 bases and J by 1 base, leaving 12 bases between them. The CDR3 is 13 amino acids. CDR3 nucleotides: TGTGCCAGTGGGCAGGCCCGCCAAGAGACCCAGTACTTC. Amino acid sequence: CASGQARQETQYF.

This clonotype was seen more than once but under ten times. This may be a read error, as it is one base from a much larger clone. V usage is TRBV4-3 and J usage is TRBJ1-5; possible D gene TRBD1, 6 bases. Trimming removed 4 bases at V and 6 bases at J, with 16 bases between. From germline, CDR1 is LGHNA and CDR2 YSLEER. The CDR3 extends over 15 amino acids. CDR3 residues: CASSPQWTAPQPQHF. The CDR3 DNA reads as TGCGCCAGCAGCCCACAGTGGACAGCTCCTCAGCCCCAGCATTTT.

The sample holds a few counts of this clonotype. The V gene is TRBV6-5, the J gene TRBJ2-3, with a possible D match to TRBD2 (6 bases). Germline CDR1 and CDR2: MNHEY and SVGAGI. This CDR3 comprises 15 residues. Trimming pared 2 bases from V and 1 base from J, leaving 10 bases between. The CDR3 DNA follows: TGTGCCAGCAGTTACGTGGCGGGACGCACAGATACGCAGTATTTT. Residues: CASSYVAGRTDTQYF.

Details on this clonotype: At one of its ends the junction is not consistent with the germline gene, which may arise from a read error. V usage is TRBV29-1 and J usage is TRBJ2-3; D remains ambiguous. This CDR3 is 12 amino acids long. In germline, CDR1 is SQVTM, CDR2 ANQGSEA. CDR3 sequence (DNA): TGCAGCGTTGAAGATCGACCGGATACGCGGTATTTT. Translation gives CSVEDRPDTRYF.

The chain employs TRBV6-1 and TRBJ1-1; a weak D match, TRBD1 (6 bases). Between the trimmed V and J ends, which lost 6 bases and 3 bases, there was a span of 20 bases. The length of the CDR3 is 16 residues. The germline CDR1 and CDR2 sequences are MNHNS and SASEGT. The DNA for the CDR3 is TGTGCCAGCAGATCAGGACAGCAAGCCAGTTACACTGAAGCTTTCTTT. It encodes CASRSGQQASYTEAFF.

This clonotype was seen ten or more times. The chain recombines TRBV7-9 with TRBJ1-1; TRBD1 aligns across 7 bases. The CDR3 totals 17 residues. In germline, CDR1 is SEHNR, CDR2 FQNEAQ (reference sequence). The J segment lost 2 bases and the V segment lost 6 bases, leaving 15 bases of the junction unmatched. CDR3: CASRHIQAGTDNTEAFF. As DNA, the CDR3 is TGTGCCAGCAGACACATACAGGCCGGGACAGACAACACTGAAGCTTTCTTT. The variable domain in full, with the rest retrieved from reference TRBV7-9 and TRBJ1-1, is DTGVSQNPRHKITKRGQNVTFRCDPISEHNRLYWYRQTLGQGPEFLTYFQNEAQLEKSRLLSDRFSAERPKGSFSTLEIQRTEQGDSAMYLCASRHIQAGTDNTEAFFGQGTRLTVV.

Remarks on this clonotype: This may arise from a read error, as a much more abundant clone is one base away. This sequence joins TRBV7-2 and TRBJ1-1; no firm D call. The CDR3 contains 15 residues. Germline CDR1 SGHTA, CDR2 FQGNSA. Here the CDR3 DNA reads TGCGCCAGCAGCCAAGATCACAATCTGAACACTGAAGCTTTCTTT. Translation gives CASSQDHNLNTEAFF.

In its sample, this clonotype was seen once. The genes are TRBV7-6 and TRBJ2-2, with TRBD2 matching over 12 bases. Germline V gene sequence: CDR1 SGHVS, CDR2 FNYEAQ. V gave up 5 bases and J gave up 7 bases; unmatched junction bases: 8. The CDR3 has 16 amino acids. The CDR3 region has the DNA TGTGCCAGCAGCATACTAGCGGGAGGAATAGGCGGGGAGCTGTTTTTT. This codes for CASSILAGGIGGELFF.

Concerning this clonotype: The junction and the germline gene differ at one end; a read error may be behind it. The gene calls are TRBV4-3 and TRBJ1-4; TRBD1 matches 8 bases. This CDR3 has 15 residues. Germline V gene data show CDR1 as LGHNA and CDR2 as YSLEER. Here the CDR3 reads CASSQGRTGNEKLYF. The CDR3 DNA sequence: TGCGCCAGCAGCCAAGGGAGGACAGGGAATGAAAAACTGTATTTT.

V is TRBV28 and J is TRBJ2-7; 8 bases agree with TRBD1. Per germline, CDR1 MDHEN and CDR2 SYDVKM. Trimming at V came to 6 bases and at J to 3 bases, leaving 7 bases not matched to a gene. The CDR3 has 14 amino acids. CDR3 protein: CASRLIQGGYEQYF. DNA of the CDR3: TGTGCCAGCAGACTTATACAGGGGGGCTACGAGCAGTACTTC. The full variable domain, in which reference TRBV28 and TRBJ2-7 provide the parts outside the CDR3, is DVKVTQSSRYLVKRTGEKVFLECVQDMDHENMFWYRQDPGLGLRLIYFSYDVKMKEKGDIPEGYSVSREKKERFSLILESASTNQTSMYLCASRLIQGGYEQYFGPGTRLTVT.

The gene calls are TRBV6-5 and TRBJ2-3; tentative D call: TRBD2 (6 bases). This CDR3 has 15 amino acids. V was pared by 4 bases and J by 2 bases, with 13 bases between. CDR1 MNHEY and CDR2 SVGAGI come from the germline V gene. The CDR3 sequence is CASSCGSGPTDTQYF. CDR3 in DNA: TGTGCCAGCAGTTGCGGTAGCGGCCCCACAGATACGCAGTATTTT.

This chain connects TRBV5-4 to TRBJ1-2, with TRBD1 identical over 10 bases. CDR1 is SGHNT, CDR2 YYREEE, per germline (reference sequence). Unmatched junction bases numbered 5, after V lost 4 bases and J lost 8 bases. The CDR3 sequence is 13 residues long. CDR3 in amino acids: CASSPGQGVGYTF. In DNA, the CDR3 is TGTGCCAGCAGCCCTGGACAGGGGGTGGGCTACACCTTC.

This clonotype is a singleton in its sample. This chain uses TRBV28 with TRBJ2-7; D might be TRBD1 (6 bases). Germline CDR1 and CDR2: MDHEN and SYDVKM. The ends were cut back, 5 bases at V and 4 bases at J, with 15 bases in the middle. The CDR3 totals 14 residues. The CDR3, as DNA: TGTGCCAGCAGTCCCGGACAGTGTAGGTACGAGCAGTACTTC. Protein product: CASSPGQCRYEQYF.

Remarks on this clonotype: This probably arose from a read error, given a far larger clone one base away. This chain uses TRBV28 with TRBJ2-3; TRBD2 might be the D (6 bases). The CDR3 runs to 12 residues. Per germline, CDR1 MDHEN and CDR2 SYDVKM. CDR3 coding DNA: TGTGCCAGCAGTACTAGCACAGATTCGCAGTATTTT. Its translation is CASSTSTDSQYF. Complete variable domain (other parts from reference TRBV28 and TRBJ2-3): DVKVTQSSRYLVKRTGEKVFLECVQDMDHENMFWYRQDPGLGLRLIYFSYDVKMKEKGDIPEGYSVSREKKERFSLILESASTNQTSMYLCASSTSTDSQYFGPGTRLTVL.

V gene TRBV5-4 combines with J gene TRBJ2-1; 9 bases agree with TRBD2. Germline V lookup: CDR1 SGHNT, CDR2 YYREEE (reference sequence). The CDR3 contains 14 residues. V was clipped by 5 bases and J by 8 bases; unmatched bases: 8. This CDR3 reads CASRVRGGRDEQFF. In nucleotides, the CDR3 is TGTGCCAGCAGGGTCCGCGGCGGGAGGGATGAGCAGTTCTTC.